The rows below give T cell receptor beta chains drawn from one sample of a study of T cell responses to AZD1222 COVID-19 vaccine. This table comes from immunoSEQ multiplex PCR, and its TCRdb copy is limited to in-frame clones, with some not included. Of about 160,000 clones listed, about 92% are singletons. This specimen consisted of peripheral blood, obtained 28 days after the second AZD1222 dose. The receptor source for this set is an adult who received the AZD1222 COVID-19 vaccine. Both conserved end residues are part of each CDR3. Fields, in order: D gene, clone size, J gene, V gene, CDR3 DNA, CDR3 protein. The D gene is left open where the match is weak. The size of a clone is reported for some rows only, either as once, few or many, or as a class for expanded clones.

TRBD1 | . | TRBJ1-1 | TRBV3-1/TRBV3-2 | TGTGCCAGCAGCCAGGCCGGACAGGGCACTGAAGCTTTCTTT | CASSQAGQGTEAFF
. | . | TRBJ1-1 | TRBV7-9 | TGTGCCAGCAGCTTAGTTAAGGGCACTGAAGCTTTCTTT | CASSLVKGTEAFF
. | . | TRBJ1-2 | TRBV5-4 | TGTGCCAGCTCGCAGGGGACGGCTGGCTACACCTTC | CASSQGTAGYTF
TRBD1 | . | TRBJ1-1 | TRBV4-1 | TGCGCCAGCAGCCATTACGTAAGCACAGGGGGCCACACTGAAGCTTTCTTT | CASSHYVSTGGHTEAFF
. | . | TRBJ2-2 | TRBV19 | TGTGCCAGTAGTATAGTCCGAGGGCCTGGGGAGCTGTTTTTT | CASSIVRGPGELFF
. | once | TRBJ1-2 | TRBV5-4 | TGTGCCAGCAGCTTGGAGGGGGGCTACACCTTC | CASSLEGGYTF
TRBD1 | . | TRBJ2-3 | TRBV6-2/TRBV6-3 | TGTGCCAGCAGTATCCCCGGGACAGCTGAGCTCACAGATACGCAGTATTTT | CASSIPGTAELTDTQYF
TRBD2 | few | TRBJ2-3 | TRBV3-1/TRBV3-2 | TGTGCCAGCAGCCAAGAAGTAGGGCTAGCGGGGACCGATACGCAGTATTTT | CASSQEVGLAGTDTQYF
. | . | TRBJ2-7 | TRBV5-1 | TGCGCCAGCAGCTTTATCAGCTCCTACGAGCAGTACTTC | CASSFISSYEQYF
. | . | TRBJ2-1 | TRBV19 | TGTGCCAGTAGTCCAGACTACAATGAGCAGTTCTTC | CASSPDYNEQFF
. | . | TRBJ1-1 | TRBV5-1 | TGCGCCAGCAGCTTGGAGGGGGGTTACACTGAAGCTTTCTTT | CASSLEGGYTEAFF
. | . | TRBJ1-2 | TRBV21-1 | TGTGCCAGCAGGTCCGGGGGGGACAGGGGGAACTATGGCTACACCTTC | CASRSGGDRGNYGYTF
. | . | TRBJ1-1 | TRBV25-1 | TGTGCCAGCAGTGACCTAGGAATCGGAGCTTTCTTT | CASSDLGIGAFF
. | . | TRBJ1-6 | TRBV5-1 | TGCGCCAGCAGCCCTCAGGGGAGGGATAATTCACCCCTCCACTTT | CASSPQGRDNSPLHF
. | . | TRBJ1-2 | TRBV5-1 | TGCGCCAGCAGCCCCCGGGCATTCTACGAGGGGTATGGCTACACCTTC | CASSPRAFYEGYGYTF
. | . | TRBJ1-4 | TRBV6-5 | TGTGCCAGCAGTTACAACGATCAGTTGAATGAAAAACTGTTTTTT | CASSYNDQLNEKLFF
. | . | TRBJ1-1 | TRBV2 | TGTGCCAGCAGCAGGGAGGGTTTGGGCACTGAAGCTTTCTTT | CASSREGLGTEAFF
. | . | TRBJ1-2 | TRBV6-5 | TGTGCCAGCACAGGACAGACAACCTATGGCTACACCTTC | CASTGQTTYGYTF
. | . | TRBJ1-1 | TRBV21-1 | TGTGCCAGCACCACCTTGAGGAGGGAAGCGTCGGAAGCTTTCTTT | CASTTLRREASEAFF
TRBD1 | . | TRBJ1-1 | TRBV6-5 | TGTGCCAGCAGTTCAGGACAGGGGGCGGTTACTGAAGCTTTCTTT | CASSSGQGAVTEAFF
TRBD1 | . | TRBJ1-2 | TRBV18 | TGTGCCAGCTCACCGAACCGAGGGACAGCTAACTATGGCTACACCTTC | CASSPNRGTANYGYTF
. | . | TRBJ2-1 | TRBV12-3/TRBV12-4 | TGTGCCAGCACCGACGGGGCCTACAATGAGCAGTTCTTC | CASTDGAYNEQFF
. | . | TRBJ1-6 | TRBV7-8 | TGTGCCAGCAGCTACAGGGACCATAATTCACCCCTCCACTTT | CASSYRDHNSPLHF
. | . | TRBJ1-2 | TRBV5-1 | TGCGCCAGCAGCCCGGGTTCCAAATATGGCTACACCTTC | CASSPGSKYGYTF
TRBD1 | . | TRBJ1-2 | TRBV11-2 | TGTGCCAGCAGCTTAGACTCCGGGACAGTCTATGGCTACACCTTC | CASSLDSGTVYGYTF
. | . | TRBJ2-1 | TRBV7-7 | TGTGCCAGCAGCCTGGACGGCAACAATGAGCAGTTCTTC | CASSLDGNNEQFF